The rows below give T cell receptor beta chains drawn from one sample of a study of blood T cell repertoires in COVID-19. Sequencing was performed with immunoSEQ multiplex PCR; in TCRdb, only in-frame clones are kept and a portion is missing. The table has about 160,000 clones, over 70% seen once; the top ten hold roughly 5%. Material: PBMCs or T cells enriched from blood (not recorded which). The receptors originated from a woman aged 40 to 55 with acute COVID-19. Both conserved end residues are part of each CDR3. The D gene is left open where the match is weak. Part of the rows lack a size; the others show once, few, many or a class for expanded clones.

D gene	V gene	J gene	clone size	CDR3 DNA	CDR3 protein
TRBD1	TRBV5-4	TRBJ2-7	.	TGTGCCAGCAGCTTGGAACCGGGACAGGGGGCGAGGAACGAGCAGTACTTC	CASSLEPGQGARNEQYF
.	TRBV7-8	TRBJ2-3	.	TGTGCCAGCAGCTTCGAGTGGCGGAGGACAGATACGCAGTATTTT	CASSFEWRRTDTQYF
.	TRBV7-9	TRBJ2-7	.	TGTGCCAGCAGCTTATCGACAGTACCCGAGCAGTACTTC	CASSLSTVPEQYF
.	TRBV2	TRBJ1-6	few	TGTGCCAGCAGCCTCGGACCCAGGGGAAATTCACCCCTCCACTTT	CASSLGPRGNSPLHF
.	TRBV18	TRBJ2-3	.	TGTGCCAGCTCACTGCTAGTAGATACGCAGTATTTT	CASSLLVDTQYF
.	TRBV27	TRBJ2-1	.	TGTGCCAGCAGTTTCGGGAATGAGCAGTTCTTC	CASSFGNEQFF
TRBD2	TRBV2	TRBJ2-1	.	TGTGCCAGCAGGGGACTAGCGGGCAGTGAGCAGTTCTTC	CASRGLAGSEQFF
TRBD1	TRBV6-5	TRBJ1-2	.	TGTGCCAGCAGGTACAGGGGATCTAACTATGGCTACACCTTC	CASRYRGSNYGYTF
.	TRBV28	TRBJ1-1	.	TGTGCCAGCAATTATAGGGGCACTGAAGCTTTCTTT	CASNYRGTEAFF
TRBD2	TRBV25-1	TRBJ2-1	.	TGTGCCAGCAGTGCATATTTACTAGCGGGAGCCTACAATGAGCAGTTCTTC	CASSAYLLAGAYNEQFF
.	TRBV15	TRBJ1-3	.	TGTGCCACCAGCAGAGATTTGCGACTCTCTGGAAACACCATATATTTT	CATSRDLRLSGNTIYF
.	TRBV7-9	TRBJ1-2	.	TGTGCCAGCAGCTTGGGGGCAGGGAATGGCTACACCTTC	CASSLGAGNGYTF
.	TRBV12-5	TRBJ2-1	.	TGTGCTAGTGGTTTGGTACGTGGGGGCGAGAATGAGCAGTTCTTC	CASGLVRGGENEQFF
TRBD1	TRBV7-9	TRBJ1-2	once	TGTGCCAGCAGTGGGGACAGCAACTATGGCTACACCTTC	CASSGDSNYGYTF
TRBD1	TRBV30	TRBJ2-6	.	TGTGCCTGGGGGACAGTCTCTGGGGCCAACGTCCTGACTTTC	CAWGTVSGANVLTF
TRBD1	TRBV10-2	TRBJ1-1	.	TGCGCCAGCAGTGGTAGGGGACAGGGAGACACTGAAGCTTTCTTT	CASSGRGQGDTEAFF
.	TRBV13	TRBJ2-5	.	TGTGCCAGCAGCTTAAGTGGAGCGGAGCTAGAGACCCAGTACTTC	CASSLSGAELETQYF
.	TRBV2	TRBJ2-3	.	TGTGCCAGCAGTGGCAACGGGAACCGTTACACAGATACGCAGTATTTT	CASSGNGNRYTDTQYF
.	TRBV19	TRBJ2-3	.	TGTGCCAGCACCGGGACAGATACGCAGTATTTT	CASTGTDTQYF
.	TRBV7-9	TRBJ2-5	.	TGTGCCAGCAGCTATTCGGGGAGGGAGACCCAGTACTTC	CASSYSGRETQYF
.	TRBV15	TRBJ2-1	.	TGTGCCACCAGCAGAGAGGGGAGTAGATCCTACAATGAGCAGTTCTTC	CATSREGSRSYNEQFF
TRBD2	TRBV27	TRBJ2-2	few	TGTGCCAGCAGTTTATGGGGTAGCGGGATACAAACCGGGGAGCTGTTTTTT	CASSLWGSGIQTGELFF
.	TRBV30	TRBJ1-5	.	TGTGCCTGGAGCCCCCGGGACAATAGCAATCAGCCCCAGCATTTT	CAWSPRDNSNQPQHF
TRBD2	TRBV4-2	TRBJ2-3	.	TGTGCCAGCAGCTCTCGGACTAGTTCCTCAGCAGATACGCAGTATTTT	CASSSRTSSSADTQYF
TRBD1	TRBV2	TRBJ2-3	.	TGTGCCAGCAGGGCCCGGGACAGGCTATCAGATACGCAGTATTTT	CASRARDRLSDTQYF
.	TRBV5-1	TRBJ1-2	.	TGCGCCAGCAGTTCCCAGGGGAGAGGCTACACCTTC	CASSSQGRGYTF
.	TRBV2	TRBJ2-2	few	TGTGCCAGCAGTGGCGTCGGGAACACCGGGGAGCTGTTTTTT	CASSGVGNTGELFF
.	TRBV7-3	TRBJ2-5	once	TGTGCCAGCAGCTTAACGGGACACCAGGGGGAGACCCAGTACTTC	CASSLTGHQGETQYF
TRBD2	TRBV2	TRBJ2-2	.	TGTGCCAGCCAGCGGGAGAACACCGGGGAGCTGTTTTTT	CASQRENTGELFF
TRBD1	TRBV7-9	TRBJ1-4	.	TGTGCCAGCAGCTACGGACAGGGGGAAGCGTCGGGTGAAAAACTGTTTTTT	CASSYGQGEASGEKLFF
.	TRBV29-1	TRBJ2-1	.	TGCAGCGTTGAAGATCTGGAGCAGTTCTTC	CSVEDLEQFF
TRBD2	TRBV7-3	TRBJ2-1	.	TGTGCCAGCAGCCCCAGCGGGGTCCGGGGGAATGAGCAGTTCTTC	CASSPSGVRGNEQFF
TRBD1	TRBV2	TRBJ1-2	.	TGTGCCAGCAGTGGGGGGACAGGGGCAGATGGCTACACCTTC	CASSGGTGADGYTF
.	TRBV24-1	TRBJ1-2	.	TGTGCCACCAGCCACCTCCCGACGGGCTATGGCTACACCTTC	CATSHLPTGYGYTF